This T cell receptor beta chain was recorded in a study of spatial heterogeneity in lung cancer. Regarding the study as a whole: One measure, the expanded intratumoral alpha and beta TCR count, tracked tumor mutation counts.

The time point: sample taken at primary tumor resection. Donation came from 70 or so patients with untreated early-stage non-small cell lung cancer. Whole RNA came from tumor, nontumor lung or frozen PBMC and was sequenced without being sorted. Trimming cost V 3 bases and J 4 bases, with 9 bases left between them. Germline V gene lookup returns CDR1 SGHTA and CDR2 FQGNSA. The CDR3 totals 13 residues. On this clonotype itself: Its antigen is as yet unknown.

Each CDR3 protein gets one entry after TCRdb re-called the 5' RACE reads with MiXCR. Of about 4,400 distinct CDR3 sequences listed, approximately 6.1% are singletons. The genes are TRBV7-2 and TRBJ2-5, with D uncertain. The sequence came from a male donor with early-stage non-small cell lung cancer. Sample: lung tumor tissue, taken at surgery. The CDR3 coding sequence is TGTGCCAGCAGCTTGAGCCTCGGAGAGACCCAGTACTTC. This gives the protein CASSLSLGETQYF.